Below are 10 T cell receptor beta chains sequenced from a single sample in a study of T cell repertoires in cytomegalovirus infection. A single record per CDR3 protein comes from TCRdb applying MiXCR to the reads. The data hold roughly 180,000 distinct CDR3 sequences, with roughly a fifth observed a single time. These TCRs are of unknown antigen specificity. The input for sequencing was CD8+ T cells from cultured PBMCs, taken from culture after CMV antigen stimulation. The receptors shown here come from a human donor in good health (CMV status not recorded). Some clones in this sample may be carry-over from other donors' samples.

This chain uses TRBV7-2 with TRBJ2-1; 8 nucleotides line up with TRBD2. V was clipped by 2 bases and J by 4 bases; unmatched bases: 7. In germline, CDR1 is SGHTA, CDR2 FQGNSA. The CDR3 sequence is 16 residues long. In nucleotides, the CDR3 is TGTGCCAGCAGCTTAAAAGTAGCGGGGCTTTACAATGAGCAGTTCTTC. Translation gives CASSLKVAGLYNEQFF.

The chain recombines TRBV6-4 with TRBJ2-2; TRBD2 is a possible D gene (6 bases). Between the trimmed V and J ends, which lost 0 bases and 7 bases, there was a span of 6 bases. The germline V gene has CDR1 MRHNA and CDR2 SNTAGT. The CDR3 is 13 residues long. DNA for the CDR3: TGTGCCAGCAGTGACTCGACTAGCGGGGAGCTGTTTTTT. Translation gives CASSDSTSGELFF.

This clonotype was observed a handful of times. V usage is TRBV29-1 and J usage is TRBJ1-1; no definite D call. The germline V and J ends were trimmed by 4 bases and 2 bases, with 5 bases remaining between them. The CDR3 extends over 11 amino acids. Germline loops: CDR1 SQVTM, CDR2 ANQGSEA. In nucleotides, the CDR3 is TGCAGCGTTGTTTCTAACACTGAAGCTTTCTTT. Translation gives CSVVSNTEAFF.

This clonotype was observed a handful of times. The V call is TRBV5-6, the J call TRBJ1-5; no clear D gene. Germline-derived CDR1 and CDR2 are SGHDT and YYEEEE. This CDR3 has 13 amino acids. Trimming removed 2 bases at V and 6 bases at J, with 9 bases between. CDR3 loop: CASSFGGVQPQHF. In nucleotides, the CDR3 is TGTGCCAGCAGCTTTGGTGGCGTTCAGCCCCAGCATTTT.

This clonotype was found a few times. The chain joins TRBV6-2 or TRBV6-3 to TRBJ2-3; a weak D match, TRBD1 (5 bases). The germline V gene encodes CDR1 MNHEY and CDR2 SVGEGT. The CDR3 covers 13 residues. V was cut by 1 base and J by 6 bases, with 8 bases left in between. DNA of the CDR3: TGTGCCAGCAGTTACTTCAGGGTCGATACGCAGTATTTT. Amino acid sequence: CASSYFRVDTQYF.

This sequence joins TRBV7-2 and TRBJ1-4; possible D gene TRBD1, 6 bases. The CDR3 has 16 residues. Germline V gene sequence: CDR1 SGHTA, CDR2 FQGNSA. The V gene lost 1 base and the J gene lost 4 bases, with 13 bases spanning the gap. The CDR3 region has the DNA TGTGCCAGCAGCTTAGAGGCTGGGACATATAATGAAAAACTGTTTTTT. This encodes CASSLEAGTYNEKLFF.

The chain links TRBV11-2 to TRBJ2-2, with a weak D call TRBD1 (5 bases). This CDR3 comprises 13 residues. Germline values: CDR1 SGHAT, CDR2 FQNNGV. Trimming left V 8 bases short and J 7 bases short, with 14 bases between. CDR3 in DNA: TGTGCCAGCCCAGGGCGTTGGGGCGGGGAGCTGTTTTTT. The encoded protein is CASPGRWGGELFF.

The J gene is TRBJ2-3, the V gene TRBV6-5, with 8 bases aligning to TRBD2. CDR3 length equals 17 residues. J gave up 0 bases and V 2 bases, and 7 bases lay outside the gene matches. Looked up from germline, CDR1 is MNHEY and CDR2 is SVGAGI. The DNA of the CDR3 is TGTGCCAGCAGTTACGGCCTAGCGGGCCTAAGCACAGATACGCAGTATTTT. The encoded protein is CASSYGLAGLSTDTQYF.

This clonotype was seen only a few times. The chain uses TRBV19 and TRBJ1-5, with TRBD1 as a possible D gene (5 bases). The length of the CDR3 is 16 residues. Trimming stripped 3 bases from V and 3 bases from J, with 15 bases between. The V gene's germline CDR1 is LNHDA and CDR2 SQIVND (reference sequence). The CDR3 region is CASSIGPGLNNQPQHF. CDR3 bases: TGTGCCAGTAGTATTGGGCCAGGGCTGAACAATCAGCCCCAGCATTTT.

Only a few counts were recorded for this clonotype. The CDR3 here is CASSLYGSGANVLTF. The CDR3 nucleotides read TGTGCCAGCAGCTTATATGGCTCTGGGGCCAACGTCCTGACTTTC. This chain joins TRBV7-3 and TRBJ2-6; no firm D call. This CDR3 has 15 residues. The ends were cut back, 2 bases at V and 0 bases at J, with 5 bases in the middle. Germline V gives CDR1 SGHTA, CDR2 FQGTGA. Together with reference TRBV7-3 and TRBJ2-6, the CDR3 gives the full variable domain: GAGVSQTPSNKVTEKGKYVELRCDPISGHTALYWYRQSLGQGPEFLIYFQGTGAADDSGLPNDRFFAVRPEGSVSTLKIQRTERGDSAVYLCASSLYGSGANVLTFGAGSRLTVL.